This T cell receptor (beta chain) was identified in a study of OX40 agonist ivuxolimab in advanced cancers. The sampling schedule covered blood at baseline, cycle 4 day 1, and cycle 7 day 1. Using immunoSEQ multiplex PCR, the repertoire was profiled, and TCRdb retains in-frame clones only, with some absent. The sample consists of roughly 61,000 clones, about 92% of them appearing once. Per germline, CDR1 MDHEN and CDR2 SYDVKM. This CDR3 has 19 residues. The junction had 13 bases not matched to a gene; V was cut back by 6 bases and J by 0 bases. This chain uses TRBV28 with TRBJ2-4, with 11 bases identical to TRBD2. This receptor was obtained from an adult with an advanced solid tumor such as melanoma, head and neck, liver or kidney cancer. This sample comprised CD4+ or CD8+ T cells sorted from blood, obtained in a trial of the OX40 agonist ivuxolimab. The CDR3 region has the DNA TGTGCCAGCAGGAAACCCGGGACTAGCGGCTTAATAGCCAAAAACATTCAGTACTTC. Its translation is CASRKPGTSGLIAKNIQYF.